A selection of T cell receptor beta chains follows, all from one sample in a study of shared clonotypes between healthy human individuals. Profiled with immunoSEQ multiplex PCR; TCRdb holds only in-frame clones, not every one. The sample carries more than 1 million clones, 70% to 80% recorded once. The source material was memory CD4+ T cells from PBMCs. Source of these receptors: a man aged 18 to 29 in good health. Some clones in this sample may be carry-over from other donors' samples. CDR3s include the opening cysteine and the closing phenylalanine or tryptophan. A D gene is named only where the DNA matches it firmly. Expanded clones get a size class; other rows say once, few or many, or leave the size out.

d_call clone_size cdr3_length j_call v_call cdr3_aa cdr3_nt
- - 15 TRBJ1-1 TRBV6-6 CASSSVSASKLWAFF TGTGCCAGCAGTTCCGTGAGCGCATCCAAGCTGTGGGCTTTCTTT
TRBD1 - 15 TRBJ2-5 TRBV25-1 CASSKPGQGFGTQYF TGTGCCAGCAGTAAACCGGGACAGGGCTTTGGGACCCAGTACTTC
- once 11 TRBJ2-5 TRBV28 CASSLVETQYF TGTGCCAGCAGTTTAGTGGAGACCCAGTACTTC
TRBD2 - 19 TRBJ2-7 TRBV4-1 CASSQARMGLAAAVYEQYF TGCGCCAGCAGCCAAGCCCGAATGGGACTAGCGGCCGCAGTTTACGAGCAGTACTTC
- - 15 TRBJ1-4 TRBV30 CAWSARQGMYEKLFF TGTGCCTGGAGTGCCCGGCAGGGAATGTATGAAAAACTGTTTTTT
TRBD2 - 15 TRBJ2-1 TRBV7-9 CASSERTSGIYEQFF TGTGCCAGCAGCGAAAGGACTAGCGGGATCTATGAGCAGTTCTTC
- - 15 TRBJ1-1 TRBV7-9 CASSQVRGARTEAFF TGTGCCAGCAGCCAAGTGAGGGGGGCTAGAACTGAAGCTTTCTTT
TRBD1 - 18 TRBJ1-2 TRBV19 CASSLPPGQGPSGYGYTF TGTGCCAGTAGCCTGCCCCCGGGACAGGGGCCCTCTGGGTATGGCTACACCTTC
- - 15 TRBJ2-7 TRBV18 CASSTWRGAGYEQYF TGTGCCAGCTCAACGTGGAGGGGAGCTGGCTACGAGCAGTACTTC
TRBD2 - 17 TRBJ2-7 TRBV4-1 CASSHRLAGSVSYEQYF TGCGCCAGCAGCCATCGACTAGCGGGTTCTGTCTCCTACGAGCAGTACTTC
- - 14 TRBJ1-3 TRBV27 CASSSAGPRNTIYF TGTGCCAGCAGTTCTGCGGGTCCTCGGAACACCATATATTTT
- - 15 TRBJ2-7 TRBV11-2 CASSLDGVVSNEQYF TGTGCCAGCAGCTTAGATGGGGTTGTGTCCAACGAGCAGTACTTC
- - 14 TRBJ2-1 TRBV7-2 CASSLGGRWNEQFF TGTGCCAGCAGCTTAGGGGGCAGGTGGAATGAGCAGTTCTTC
TRBD1 - 18 TRBJ2-2 TRBV5-8 CASSLTRDRPLNTGELFF TGTGCCAGCAGCTTAACGAGGGACAGACCTTTGAACACCGGGGAGCTGTTTTTT
- once 17 TRBJ2-3 TRBV10-3 CAISEGLATYSTDTQYF TGTGCCATCAGTGAGGGGCTAGCCACCTATAGCACAGATACGCAGTATTTT
- once 13 TRBJ2-7 TRBV28 CASSNLGAYEQYF TGTGCCAGCAGTAATTTAGGCGCTTACGAGCAGTACTTC
TRBD1 once 13 TRBJ1-1 TRBV11-1 CASSSGGWTEAFF TGTGCCAGCAGCTCAGGGGGCTGGACTGAAGCTTTCTTT
- - 15 TRBJ2-2 TRBV7-7 CASSPRTGNTGELFF TGTGCCAGCAGTCCTAGGACCGGGAACACCGGGGAGCTGTTTTTT
- - 12 TRBJ1-2 TRBV7-2 CASSLTTWGYTF TGTGCCAGCAGCTTAACCACCTGGGGCTACACCTTC
- - 16 TRBJ1-4 TRBV10-3 CAISEGARATNEKLFF TGTGCCATCAGTGAAGGGGCCCGCGCAACTAATGAAAAACTGTTTTTT
TRBD2 - 15 TRBJ2-1 TRBV5-1 CASRYSGTPYNEQFF TGCGCCAGCAGGTATAGCGGGACCCCCTACAATGAGCAGTTCTTC
- - 15 TRBJ2-4 TRBV6-5 CASSYSRQAGDIQYF TGTGCCAGCAGTTACTCTAGACAGGCTGGGGACATTCAGTACTTC
- - 14 TRBJ2-3 TRBV11-2 CASSLAGWADTQYF TGTGCCAGCAGCTTAGCGGGATGGGCAGATACGCAGTATTTT
TRBD1 - 15 TRBJ2-1 TRBV5-1 CASSSLGQGANEQFF TGCGCCAGCAGCAGCCTGGGACAGGGGGCGAATGAGCAGTTCTTC
TRBD2 - 13 TRBJ2-2 TRBV4-1 CARGGSGTGELFF TGCGCCAGGGGCGGGAGCGGCACCGGGGAGCTGTTTTTT
- - 15 TRBJ1-1 TRBV6-1 CASSEPGRGDGRAFF TGTGCCAGCAGTGAACCGGGCCGGGGGGATGGAAGAGCTTTCTTT
- - 14 TRBJ1-1 TRBV2 CASSGTVENTEAFF TGTGCCAGCAGTGGGACGGTAGAGAACACTGAAGCTTTCTTT
- - 13 TRBJ1-1 TRBV6-4 CASRDNSGTEAFF TGTGCCAGCAGGGACAACTCCGGCACTGAAGCTTTCTTT
- few 14 TRBJ2-7 TRBV6-5 CASSLSLGSYEQYF TGTGCCAGCAGTTTATCCCTAGGGTCCTACGAGCAGTACTTC
- - 14 TRBJ2-5 TRBV7-9 CASSLVPSQETQYF TGTGCCAGCAGCTTAGTCCCCTCTCAAGAGACCCAGTACTTC
- - 11 TRBJ2-7 TRBV20-1 CSAESGFEQYF TGCAGTGCGGAATCCGGGTTTGAGCAGTACTTC
TRBD1 - 18 TRBJ1-2 TRBV5-1 CASSLKGSQGASNYGYTF TGCGCCAGCAGCTTAAAGGGTTCACAGGGGGCGTCGAACTATGGCTACACCTTC
TRBD1 - 16 TRBJ1-2 TRBV7-8 CASSLAHIGGPYGYTF TGTGCCAGCAGCTTAGCTCATATAGGGGGCCCCTATGGCTACACCTTC
TRBD2 once 14 TRBJ2-3 TRBV2 CASSLLAGADTQYF TGTGCCAGCAGCCTTTTAGCGGGAGCAGATACGCAGTATTTT
- - 16 TRBJ2-6 TRBV2 CASTPRWASGANVLTF TGTGCCAGCACCCCTCGGTGGGCCTCTGGGGCCAACGTCCTGACTTTC
- - 17 TRBJ2-7 TRBV5-5 CASSLFVARDTSYEQYF TGTGCCAGCAGCCTGTTTGTGGCGCGCGATACCTCCTACGAGCAGTACTTC
- - 18 TRBJ2-1 TRBV5-8 CASSLVWNPAGPINEQFF TGTGCCAGCAGCTTAGTTTGGAACCCCGCGGGCCCGATCAATGAGCAGTTCTTC
- - 13 TRBJ2-1 TRBV6-6 CATGPIGVDEQFF TGTGCCACGGGACCGATTGGCGTCGATGAGCAGTTCTTC
TRBD2 few 15 TRBJ2-1 TRBV5-4 CASSLAGSSYNEQFF TGTGCCAGCAGCCTAGCGGGCAGCTCCTACAATGAGCAGTTCTTC
- - 14 TRBJ1-1 TRBV18 CASSPKGGDTEAFF TGTGCCAGCTCACCAAAAGGGGGGGACACTGAAGCTTTCTTT
- - 11 TRBJ1-1 TRBV2 CASTWGSEAFF TGTGCCAGCACGTGGGGCAGTGAAGCTTTCTTT
TRBD2 - 16 TRBJ2-2 TRBV4-2 CASSQEELAGTGELFF TGTGCCAGCAGCCAAGAGGAACTAGCGGGGACCGGGGAGCTGTTTTTT
- - 13 TRBJ2-3 TRBV5-4 CASSPGRTDTQYF TGTGCCAGCAGCCCGGGCCGCACAGATACGCAGTATTTT
TRBD2 - 17 TRBJ2-1 TRBV4-3 CASSPGLAGGPYNEQFF TGCGCCAGCAGCCCTGGACTAGCGGGAGGGCCCTACAATGAGCAGTTCTTC
TRBD2 many 18 TRBJ2-1 TRBV5-5 CASSPLQLAGVSYNEQFF TGTGCCAGCAGCCCCCTTCAGTTAGCGGGAGTGTCCTACAATGAGCAGTTCTTC
- few 12 TRBJ2-1 TRBV30 CAWSASGYEQFF TGTGCCTGGAGTGCGTCGGGGTATGAGCAGTTCTTC
TRBD2 - 15 TRBJ2-5 TRBV6-1 CASRAGGPVGETQYF TGTGCCAGCAGAGCGGGAGGGCCTGTAGGAGAGACCCAGTACTTC
- - 16 TRBJ2-1 TRBV4-2 CASSQDSPVSYNEQFF TGTGCCAGCAGCCAAGATTCGCCGGTCTCCTACAATGAGCAGTTCTTC
- - 14 TRBJ2-5 TRBV28 CASSTPARRETQYF TGTGCCAGCAGTACCCCAGCCCGACGGGAGACCCAGTACTTC
- - 15 TRBJ2-7 TRBV6-5 CASKKRTESSYEQYF TGTGCCAGCAAAAAGAGGACAGAGTCTTCCTACGAGCAGTACTTC
TRBD1 - 17 TRBJ2-2 TRBV18 CASSLLTGGTNTGELFF TGTGCCAGCTCACTACTGACAGGGGGAACAAATACCGGGGAGCTGTTTTTT
- - 14 TRBJ2-7 TRBV5-1 CASSLGGLNYEQYF TGCGCCAGCAGCTTGGGGGGCCTAAACTACGAGCAGTACTTC
- - 16 TRBJ1-1 TRBV18 CASSPFDSLLNTEAFF TGTGCCAGCTCACCATTTGACAGCCTACTGAACACTGAAGCTTTCTTT
- - 15 TRBJ1-2 TRBV6-4 CASSEMPGYDYGYTF TGTGCCAGCAGTGAGATGCCAGGCTACGACTATGGCTACACCTTC
- few 14 TRBJ2-7 TRBV11-1 CASSPWTSIYEQYF TGTGCCAGCAGCCCCTGGACCTCGATCTACGAGCAGTACTTC
TRBD2 - 14 TRBJ2-1 TRBV6-6 CASRLAGAYNEQFF TGTGCCAGCAGACTAGCGGGAGCCTACAATGAGCAGTTCTTC
TRBD1 few 15 TRBJ1-2 TRBV6-5 CASSYRDRGHYGYTF TGTGCCAGCAGTTACAGGGACAGGGGGCACTATGGCTACACCTTC
- - 14 TRBJ1-2 TRBV9 CAGSVQGYNYGYTF TGTGCCGGCAGCGTCCAGGGTTACAACTATGGCTACACCTTC